This entry is about one TCR beta chain. Other DNA sequences in this sample translate to the same CDR3. This CDR3 has 14 residues. CDR1 KGHSH and CDR2 LQKENI come from the germline V gene. The V end was cut by 2 bases, the J end by 4 bases, with 10 bases between. TCRdb's table, derived via immunoSEQ multiplex PCR, lists solely in-frame clones and lacks some. The sample contains 250,000 to 300,000 clones, about nine tenths of which appear only once. The data originate from a study of blood T cell repertoires in COVID-19. The TCR was taken from a woman aged 40 to 49 with acute COVID-19. Material for sequencing was PBMCs or T cells enriched from blood (not recorded which). The rearrangement links TRBV18 to TRBJ2-3, with D possibly TRBD2 on 6 matching bases. CDR3 DNA: TGTGCCAGCTCACCAGTACTAGCCGCAGATACGCAGTATTTT. Translated: CASSPVLAADTQYF.